This T cell receptor (beta chain) derives from a study of regulatory T cells in long-lasting Graves disease. General study findings and limits: Favored gene segments in persistent disease were TRBV28, TRBJ1-2 and TRBJ2-5. What was studied was peripheral blood only, and not thyroid tissue.

Trimming pared 0 bases from V and 1 base from J, leaving 13 bases between. The CDR3 is 17 amino acids. The germline gives CDR1 MDHEN, CDR2 SYDVKM. Relying on iRepertoire HTBI primers and Arm-PCR of CDR3 regions, the team built TCR beta libraries. Using its own MiXCR run on the multiplex PCR reads, TCRdb lists one record per CDR3 protein. The table lists more than 350,000 distinct CDR3 sequences, roughly 23% of them singletons, with 13% to 15% in the top ten. This clonotype was observed at least ten times. Its antigen is still unknown. Sample time point: persistent/refractory GD, antithyroid drugs over 5 years with positive TRAb. Preparation of the TCR library used RNA extracted from PBMCs. By American Thyroid Association guidelines, Graves' disease was diagnosed in the cohort. The authors drew around 9 milliliters of peripheral blood into EDTA tubes.

This sequence was found in a female donor with Graves disease. This chain links TRBV28 with TRBJ1-5; tentatively, D is TRBD1 (6 bases). The sample here was peripheral blood mononuclear cells (PBMCs), taken when the disease was refractory, from a patient treated with antithyroid drugs. The CDR3 loop reads CASSLWRGGQSNQPQHF. The DNA of the CDR3 is TGTGCCAGCAGTTTATGGCGGGGCGGACAGAGCAATCAGCCCCAGCATTTT.